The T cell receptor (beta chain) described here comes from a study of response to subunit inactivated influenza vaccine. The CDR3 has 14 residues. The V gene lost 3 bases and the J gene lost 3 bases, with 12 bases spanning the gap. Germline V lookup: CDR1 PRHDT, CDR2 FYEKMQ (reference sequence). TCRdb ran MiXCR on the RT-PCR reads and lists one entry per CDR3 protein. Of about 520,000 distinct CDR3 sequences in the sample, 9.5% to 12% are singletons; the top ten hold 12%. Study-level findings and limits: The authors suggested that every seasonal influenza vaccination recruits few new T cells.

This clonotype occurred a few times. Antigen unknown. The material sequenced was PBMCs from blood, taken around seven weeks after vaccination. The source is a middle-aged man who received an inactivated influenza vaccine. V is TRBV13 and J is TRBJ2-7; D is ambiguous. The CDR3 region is CASSFIGEVYEQYF. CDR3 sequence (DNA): TGTGCCAGCAGCTTCATCGGAGAGGTCTACGAGCAGTACTTC.